This T cell receptor beta chain stems from a study of early T cells in non-severe SARS-CoV-2 infection. Overall study context: With bulk RNA from unsorted whole blood as input, sequencing yielded unpaired chains.

Attachment of unique molecular identifiers was made to individual cDNA molecules. TCRdb re-analysed the 5' RACE reads in MiXCR, keeping a single row per CDR3 protein. The sample consists of around 50,000 distinct CDR3 sequences, about 10% of them appearing once. The CDR3 loop spans 16 amino acids. With V trimmed by 7 bases and J by 0 bases, 6 bases remained unmatched. Germline loops: CDR1 SEHNR, CDR2 FQNEAQ (reference sequence). The sequence was obtained from an adult who was a healthcare worker with PCR-confirmed SARS-CoV-2 infection or an uninfected control (not recorded which). The chain links TRBV7-9 to TRBJ2-3, with TRBD2 identical over 11 bases. Sequencing used whole blood. The CDR3 here is CASTPGTSGSTDTQYF. CDR3 DNA: TGTGCCAGCACACCCGGGACTAGCGGAAGCACAGATACGCAGTATTTT.